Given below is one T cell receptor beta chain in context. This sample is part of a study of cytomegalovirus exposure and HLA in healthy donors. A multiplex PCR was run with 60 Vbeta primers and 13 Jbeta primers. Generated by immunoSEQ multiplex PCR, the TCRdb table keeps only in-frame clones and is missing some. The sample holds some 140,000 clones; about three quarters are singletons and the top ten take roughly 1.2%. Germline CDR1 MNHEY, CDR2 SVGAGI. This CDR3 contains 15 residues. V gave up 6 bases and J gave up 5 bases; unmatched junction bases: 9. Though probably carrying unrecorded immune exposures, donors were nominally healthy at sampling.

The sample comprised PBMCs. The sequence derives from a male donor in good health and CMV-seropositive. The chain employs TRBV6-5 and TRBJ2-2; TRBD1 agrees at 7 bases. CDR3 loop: CASRLRQGSTGELFF. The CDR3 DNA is TGTGCCAGCAGATTGAGACAGGGTAGTACCGGGGAGCTGTTTTTT.